These 2 T cell receptor beta chains were all obtained from the same sample, sequenced in a study of T cells after yellow fever vaccination. TCRdb passed the 5' RACE reads through MiXCR, listing each CDR3 protein once. The table shows about 120,000 distinct CDR3 sequences, with roughly 15% occurring only once. Sequencing was performed on CD8+ T cells sorted from PBMCs, taken 5 days after the yellow fever booster vaccination. The receptor source for this set is a man in his late teens or twenties who received the YFV17D yellow fever vaccine.

This clonotype showed up just a few times. V usage is TRBV5-5 and J usage is TRBJ2-7, with no clear D. The CDR3 has 15 amino acids. V lost 4 bases and J lost 2, with 16 bases in between. Germline CDR1 reads SGHKS; CDR2 reads YYEKEE (reference sequence). This CDR3 reads CASSLSPRGPYEQYF. Written as DNA, the CDR3 is TGTGCCAGCAGCCTAAGTCCCCGTGGCCCCTACGAGCAGTACTTC. Supplemented by reference TRBV5-5 and TRBJ2-7, the full variable domain reads DAGVTQSPTHLIKTRGQQVTLRCSPISGHKSVSWYQQVLGQGPQFIFQYYEKEERGRGNFPDRFSARQFPNYSSELNVNALLLGDSALYLCASSLSPRGPYEQYFGPGTRLTVT.

This clonotype was seen many times. The CDR3 DNA follows: TGTGCCAGCAGTCTAACAGGGTTAACTGGCGAGCAGTACTTC. This translates into CASSLTGLTGEQYF. The chain carries TRBV12-3 or TRBV12-4 and TRBJ2-7; D possibly corresponds to TRBD1 (6 bases). V lost 5 bases, J lost 6 bases, and 17 bases lay in between. The length of the CDR3 is 14 residues.